This T cell receptor beta chain was sequenced in a study of T cells after yellow fever vaccination. Study-level points and caveats: There was a possibility that FACS-sorted repertoires contained abundant clonotypes contaminating from the bulk population. The booster saw the reappearance of most primary-vaccination clones (around 96% CD4, about 88% CD8).

The study made its TCR cDNA through 5'RACE template switching. That step introduced a universal primer site along with UMIs. TCRdb analysed the 5' RACE reads with MiXCR anew, one entry per CDR3 protein. The sample holds about 260,000 distinct CDR3 sequences, 10% to 15% seen once. In its sample, this clonotype was seen a few times. Antigen specificity is unknown. CDR3 length: 16 residues. Germline CDR1 is LGHNA and CDR2 is YSLEER. The germline V and J ends were trimmed by 4 bases and 4 bases, with 14 bases remaining between them. This clonotype was obtained from a man aged 25 to 45 who received the YFV17D yellow fever vaccine. The specimen comprised CD4+ T cells sorted from PBMCs, sampled 45 days after the yellow fever booster vaccination. This sequence joins TRBV4-3 and TRBJ2-6, with D perhaps TRBD1 (6 bases). CDR3 protein: CASSLRGGPGANVLTF. The CDR3 coding sequence is TGCGCCAGCAGCCTCCGAGGGGGACCGGGGGCCAACGTCCTGACTTTC.